This T cell receptor (beta chain) originates from a study of identical twins. General study findings and limits: Cord blood's abundant beta clonotypes had fewer insertions, unlike memory repertoires.

TCRdb called the 5' RACE reads again in MiXCR, with one record for every CDR3 protein. The sample includes about 210,000 distinct CDR3 sequences, roughly a tenth of them seen just once. The CDR3 consists of 14 residues. CDR1 and CDR2 from the germline V gene are MNHEY and SVGEGT. The ends were cut back, 4 bases at V and 2 bases at J, with 10 bases in the middle. This clonotype was counted a few times. Its antigen remains unidentified. Material for sequencing was memory (CD45RO+) T cells sorted from blood. The V call is TRBV6-2 or TRBV6-3, the J call TRBJ2-3; TRBD2 is a possible D gene (6 bases). The source is a woman younger than 30 in good health. DNA of the CDR3: TGTGCCAGCAGTTGGCGGGATTTCACAGATACGCAGTATTTT. As protein: CASSWRDFTDTQYF.